What follows describes a single TCR beta chain. The data were produced by immunoSEQ multiplex PCR, yet TCRdb's version contains in-frame clones alone and is incomplete. The sample gives 250,000 to 300,000 clones, around 86% of which show up once; around 3.2% is in the top ten. This specimen belongs to a study of blood T cell repertoires in COVID-19. This CDR3 spans 12 amino acids. V was shortened by 7 bases and J by 4 bases, with 10 bases between the two germline ends. The receptor comes from a woman aged 55-70 years with active or convalescent COVID-19. The chain combines TRBV12-3 or TRBV12-4 with TRBJ1-1; D gene unclear. The sample comprised peripheral blood. This chain's CDR3 is CASNRRGTEAFF. CDR3 sequence (DNA): TGTGCCAGCAACCGGCGGGGCACTGAAGCTTTCTTT.